What follows is one T cell receptor beta chain and its context. This table comes from immunoSEQ multiplex PCR, and its TCRdb copy is limited to in-frame clones, with some not included. Of 90,000 to 100,000 clones listed, 79% are singletons. Germline loops: CDR1 SGHNT, CDR2 YYREEE (reference sequence). V lost 0 bases to trimming and J lost 3 bases; unmatched junction nucleotides: 7. The CDR3 spans 18 residues. The entry originates in a study of control samples from healthy donors and cancer patients. The sample taken for sequencing was blood. The chain combines TRBV5-4 with TRBJ2-1, with 12 bases matching TRBD2. The receptor's source is a woman aged 25 to 39 in good health. The CDR3 nucleotides are TGTGCCAGCAGCTTGGGGGGGACACTAGCGGGGGGCTACAATGAGCAGTTCTTC. It yields the protein CASSLGGTLAGGYNEQFF.